This TCR beta chain derives from a study of early T cells in non-severe SARS-CoV-2 infection. Study background: Unsorted whole blood bulk RNA was sequenced, with unpaired chains.

Individual cDNA molecules each received unique molecular identifiers attached to them. A single record per CDR3 protein comes from TCRdb applying MiXCR to the 5' RACE reads. The table has tens of thousands of distinct CDR3 sequences, about 11% seen once. The CDR3 covers 14 residues. Germline assignment: CDR1 GTSNPN and CDR2 SVGIG (reference sequence). Trimming stripped 3 bases from V and 3 bases from J, with 14 bases between. A few counts support this clonotype. The sequencing here drew on whole blood, taken at baseline. The chain combines TRBV30 with TRBJ1-1; D is ambiguous. The clonotype originates from an adult who was a healthcare worker with PCR-confirmed SARS-CoV-2 infection or an uninfected control (not recorded which). Here the CDR3 reads CAWRDPGSYTEAFF. In DNA, the CDR3 is TGTGCCTGGAGGGACCCCGGGTCATACACTGAAGCTTTCTTT.